The 18 T cell receptor beta chains in this list originate from one sample, sequenced in a study of T cells in Graves' hyperthyroidism and ophthalmopathy. RNA transcripts gave rise to amplified TCR beta CDR3 regions. A set of HTBI primers served as the primers for a first-round RT-PCR of the TCR CDR3. MiXCR, run by TCRdb on the multiplex PCR reads, gives a single entry per CDR3 protein. The sample yields roughly 380,000 distinct CDR3 sequences, around 18% seen once. Material for sequencing was blood. Source of these receptors: a woman in her 40s with Graves' ophthalmopathy.

This clonotype was counted many times. The CDR3 nucleotides are TGTGCCAGCAGGCTAGCGGGCCCGGACACCGGGGAGCTGTTTTTT. Its translation: CASRLAGPDTGELFF. The chain employs TRBV6-2 or TRBV6-3 and TRBJ2-2; TRBD2 agrees at 8 bases. V lost 6 bases and J lost 3; bases outside the gene matches: 6. Germline V lookup: CDR1 MNHEY, CDR2 SVGEGT. The length of the CDR3 is 15 residues.

This clonotype was picked up many times. The chain recombines TRBV20-1 with TRBJ1-6, with 11 bases fitting TRBD1. Unmatched junction bases numbered 10, after V lost 2 bases and J lost 7 bases. Germline assignment: CDR1 DFQATT and CDR2 SNEGSKA (reference sequence). This CDR3 contains 17 residues. CDR3 coding DNA: TGCAGTGCTAGAAACCGGGACAGGGGGATTTACAATTCACCCCTCCACTTT. This encodes CSARNRDRGIYNSPLHF.

This clonotype was recorded once. One junction end disagrees with the germline gene, perhaps due to a read error. The rearrangement joins TRBV7-7 to TRBJ1-1; the D is unclear. This CDR3 has 15 amino acids. The germline CDR1 and CDR2 sequences are SSHAT and FNYEAQ (reference sequence). CDR3 sequence reads: CASSLWIGQNTEACF. CDR3 nucleotide sequence: TGTGCCAGCAGCTTATGGATAGGGCAGAACACTGAAGCTTGCTTT. The variable domain in full, completed from reference TRBV7-7 and TRBJ1-1, reads GAGVSQSPRYKVTKRGQDVTLRCDPISSHATLYWYQQALGQGPEFLTYFNYEAQPDKSGLPSDRFSAERPEGSISTLTIQRTEQRDSAMYRCASSLWIGQNTEACFGQGTRLTVV.

The chain uses TRBV6-4 and TRBJ2-5; 7 nucleotides line up with TRBD1. After removal of 7 bases from V and 5 bases from J, the junction contained 10 bases not matched to a gene. The CDR3 runs 14 residues. Per germline, CDR1 MRHNA and CDR2 SNTAGT. DNA of the CDR3: TGTGCCAGCATAAAACAGGGGTTCGGGGAGACCCAGTACTTC. This translates into CASIKQGFGETQYF.

This clonotype was seen ten or more times. V and J are TRBV6-2 or TRBV6-3 and TRBJ2-7; 7 nucleotides agree with TRBD2. V lost 5 bases and J lost 1; bases outside the gene matches: 5. This CDR3 contains 14 residues. Looked up from germline, CDR1 is MNHEY and CDR2 is SVGEGT. The CDR3 sequence is CASSAREVSYEQYF. In DNA form, the CDR3 reads TGTGCCAGCAGTGCCCGGGAGGTATCCTACGAGCAGTACTTC.

There are a few counts of this clonotype. The CDR3 sequence is CASSGGGGEQYF. The CDR3 DNA is TGTGCCAGCAGTGGAGGAGGGGGTGAGCAGTACTTC. V usage is TRBV6-1 and J usage is TRBJ2-7; either TRBD1 or TRBD2 may supply D (6 bases each). With 4 bases removed from V and 7 bases from J, the gap between germline ends came to 11 bases. The CDR3 has 12 amino acids. Germline CDR1 is MNHNS and CDR2 is SASEGT.

As concerns this clonotype: A read error may account for a junction end that differs from germline. This chain uses TRBV20-1 with TRBJ1-2, with D tentatively TRBD1 (5 bases). The V gene's germline CDR1 is DFQATT and CDR2 SNEGSKA (reference sequence). The CDR3 sequence is 13 residues long. The CDR3 reads CSAPIPGFHGYIF. Here the CDR3 DNA reads TGCAGTGCGCCGATTCCAGGGTTTCATGGCTACATCTTC.

This clonotype was counted ten times or more. This chain joins TRBV12-3 or TRBV12-4 and TRBJ2-6, with 9 bases aligning to TRBD1. With 2 bases clipped from V and 2 bases from J, the junction kept 10 bases outside the gene matches. The CDR3 spans 19 residues. In nucleotides, the CDR3 is TGTGCCAGCAGTTTAAATATCGGGACAGGGCTAGCTGGGGCCAACGTCCTGACTTTC. Encoded protein: CASSLNIGTGLAGANVLTF.

This clonotype was seen at least ten times. V and J are TRBV6-1 and TRBJ2-7; D remains unclear. This CDR3 region has 15 residues. Germline V gene data show CDR1 as MNHNS and CDR2 as SASEGT. Trimming took off 2 bases at V and 2 bases at J, with 13 bases between the two ends. The CDR3 nucleotides read TGTGCCAGCAGTGAAAAAACCAGACTCGCCTACGAGCAGTACTTC. Translating it yields CASSEKTRLAYEQYF.

This clonotype was observed many times. The genes are TRBV19 and TRBJ1-1; D is ambiguous. CDR3 length equals 15 residues. CDR1 is LNHDA and CDR2 is SQIVND in the germline V gene (reference sequence). Deletions cut 5 bases from V and 0 bases from J, with 13 bases between. The chain's CDR3 is CASSLHTGVNTEAFF. The CDR3 nucleotides are TGTGCCAGTAGTCTCCACACCGGGGTGAACACTGAAGCTTTCTTT. Drawing the rest from reference TRBV19 and TRBJ1-1, the complete variable domain is DGGITQSPKYLFRKEGQNVTLSCEQNLNHDAMYWYRQDPGQGLRLIYYSQIVNDFQKGDIAEGYSVSREKKESFPLTVTSAQKNPTAFYLCASSLHTGVNTEAFFGQGTRLTVV.

This clonotype showed up many times. The chain carries TRBV11-2 and TRBJ2-5; unclear D gene. The V end lost 4 bases, the J end lost 5 bases, and 5 bases lay between the germline ends. The CDR3 consists of 11 residues. Per germline, CDR1 SGHAT and CDR2 FQNNGV. The CDR3 loop is CASSYLETQYF. CDR3 DNA: TGTGCCAGCAGCTATCTCGAGACCCAGTACTTC.

This clonotype was counted ten times or more. The CDR3 sequence is CASSHRAPGTGELFF. The CDR3 bases are TGTGCCAGCAGCCACCGGGCCCCGGGCACCGGGGAGCTGTTTTTT. The chain couples TRBV2 to TRBJ2-2; D is unclear. CDR1 and CDR2 from the germline V gene are SNHLY and FYNNEI. This CDR3 is built from 15 residues. Trimming shortened V by 6 bases and J by 4 bases, and 15 bases separated the two germline ends.

Turning to this clonotype: This may come from a read error, since a much larger clone is one base off. The chain employs TRBV2 and TRBJ1-3; no clear D gene. The CDR3 runs to 12 residues. Germline CDR1 and CDR2: SNHLY and FYNNEI. CDR3 in DNA: TGTGCCAGCTATTTGTCTGGATACACCATATATTTT. This codes for CASYLSGYTIYF.

This clonotype was seen at least ten times. The gene calls are TRBV5-1 and TRBJ2-7; D is possibly TRBD2 (6 bases). The CDR3 sequence is 12 residues long. CDR1 and CDR2 from the germline V gene are SGHRS and YFSETQ. Trimming removed 4 bases from V and 6 bases from J, with 11 bases in between. CDR3 in amino acids: CASSLLASEQYF. The CDR3 nucleotides read TGCGCCAGCAGCCTACTAGCTTCCGAGCAGTACTTC.

The table lists this clonotype with many counts. CDR3 in amino acids: CASGEDRGETQYF. In nucleotides, the CDR3 is TGTGCTAGTGGTGAGGACAGGGGAGAGACCCAGTACTTC. The rearrangement joins TRBV12-5 to TRBJ2-5; 9 bases are shared with TRBD1. This CDR3 has 13 residues. Germline loops: CDR1 LGHNT, CDR2 FRNRAP. V lost 5 bases to trimming and J lost 4 bases; unmatched junction nucleotides: 2.

This clonotype has ten or more counts. The V gene is TRBV30, the J gene TRBJ1-2; D is possibly TRBD1 (5 bases). CDR1 and CDR2 (germline): GTSNPN, SVGIG (reference sequence). The CDR3 covers 13 residues. The V gene lost 7 bases and the J gene lost 2 bases, with 14 bases spanning the gap. The CDR3 spells CASPGRANYGYTF. For the CDR3, the DNA is TGTGCCTCTCCGGGACGGGCGAACTATGGCTACACCTTC.

For the CDR3, the DNA is TGTGCCAGCAGCCCGGCGGTACAGGGTTACGAGCAGTACTTC. Its translation is CASSPAVQGYEQYF. The V and J genes are TRBV14 and TRBJ2-7, with a possible D match to TRBD1 (6 bases). Trimming took 4 bases from V and 4 from J, leaving 14 bases between them. Germline CDR1 SGHDN, CDR2 FVKESK. This CDR3 is 14 amino acids long.

This clonotype was counted many times. The chain combines TRBV12-3 or TRBV12-4 with TRBJ2-7; D not resolved. The CDR3 consists of 13 residues. Trimming took off 0 bases at V and 4 bases at J, with 7 bases between the two ends. CDR3 loop: CASSLARKYEQYF. In DNA, the CDR3 is TGTGCCAGCAGTTTAGCGCGAAAGTACGAGCAGTACTTC.